The 22 T cell receptor beta chains in this list originate from one sample, sequenced in a study of response to subunit inactivated influenza vaccine. Each CDR3 protein gets one entry after TCRdb re-called the RT-PCR reads with MiXCR. Of about half a million distinct CDR3 sequences in the sample, roughly 27% were seen once. This specimen was CD4+ T cells sorted from PBMCs, taken about 5 days after vaccination. These receptors originate from a man aged 45-65 years who received an inactivated influenza vaccine.

This clonotype was seen only a few times. The chain links TRBV11-2 to TRBJ2-2; D might be TRBD2 (7 bases). The CDR3 is 17 amino acids. Per germline, CDR1 SGHAT and CDR2 FQNNGV. Trimming took off 1 base at V and 2 bases at J, with 14 bases between the two ends. The CDR3 protein is CASSLVPRGANTGELFF. CDR3 bases: TGTGCCAGCAGCTTAGTCCCTCGGGGGGCCAACACCGGGGAGCTGTTTTTT.

This rearrangement joins TRBV7-2 to TRBJ1-1, with D maybe TRBD1 (5 bases). Trimming shortened V by 5 bases and J by 1 base, and 14 bases separated the two germline ends. Germline CDR1 is SGHTA and CDR2 is FQGNSA. This CDR3 has 15 amino acids. The CDR3 here is CASSPQGRANTEAFF. The CDR3 nucleotides are TGTGCCAGCAGCCCCCAGGGCCGTGCGAACACTGAAGCTTTCTTT.

This clonotype turned up a few times. The V and J genes are TRBV6-1 and TRBJ1-1; weak D call: TRBD1 (6 bases). V shed 8 bases and J shed 0 bases, with 16 bases lying between them. The CDR3 sequence is 15 residues long. Germline CDR1 is MNHNS and CDR2 is SASEGT. CDR3 nucleotides: TGTGCCAGCCTAAGCAGGGGAACAGTGAACACTGAAGCTTTCTTT. Its protein product is CASLSRGTVNTEAFF.

The chain is built from TRBV4-3 and TRBJ1-5; D remains unclear. This CDR3 region has 15 residues. The germline V gene has CDR1 LGHNA and CDR2 YSLEER. Trimming took 0 bases from V and 5 from J, leaving 11 bases between them. CDR3 DNA: TGCGCCAGCAGCCAAGACATGGGCAGCGATCAGCCCCAGCATTTT. It specifies CASSQDMGSDQPQHF.

The chain carries TRBV3-1 and TRBJ2-3, with TRBD2 matching 13 bases. Germline loops: CDR1 LGHDT, CDR2 YNNKEL (reference sequence). The trim removed 8 bases at V and 3 bases at J, leaving 14 bases unmatched. This CDR3 is 18 amino acids long. DNA of the CDR3: TGTGCCAGCGGTCCAACTAGCGGGAGGGCCTCGGGGACAGATACGCAGTATTTT. Translating gives CASGPTSGRASGTDTQYF.

The chain carries TRBV6-1 and TRBJ2-2; TRBD2 is a possible D gene (6 bases). Germline V gene sequence: CDR1 MNHNS, CDR2 SASEGT. Trimming took 8 bases from V and 5 from J, leaving 15 bases between them. The CDR3 runs to 14 residues. In DNA form, the CDR3 reads TGTGCCAGCGCGGGGCTAGCGAGAACCGGGGAGCTGTTTTTT. Translation gives CASAGLARTGELFF.

This clonotype was picked up a small number of times. J is TRBJ1-4 and V is TRBV12-3 or TRBV12-4, with D hard to call. Trimming stripped 5 bases from V and 8 bases from J, with 15 bases between. There are 14 residues in the CDR3. Here the CDR3 DNA reads TGTGCCAGCAGTGGGGAGACAATCCGGGAAAAACTGTTTTTT. Its protein is CASSGETIREKLFF.

CDR3 residues: CASSAPGGSPEKLFF. For the CDR3, the DNA is TGTGCCAGCAGCGCTCCAGGGGGCTCGCCCGAAAAACTGTTTTTT. The rearrangement links TRBV9 to TRBJ1-4; 8 positions match TRBD1. The length of the CDR3 is 15 residues. V was pared by 3 bases and J by 8 bases, with 9 bases of the junction left unmatched. Germline assignment: CDR1 SGDLS and CDR2 YYNGEE. The full variable domain, rest sourced from reference TRBV9 and TRBJ1-4, is DSGVTQTPKHLITATGQRVTLRCSPRSGDLSVYWYQQSLDQGLQFLIQYYNGEERAKGNILERFSAQQFPDLHSELNLSSLELGDSALYFCASSAPGGSPEKLFFGSGTQLSVL.

The rearrangement uses TRBV30 and TRBJ2-5; possible D gene TRBD1, 8 bases. CDR1 and CDR2 from the germline V gene are GTSNPN and SVGIG (reference sequence). Trimming took 2 bases from V and 4 from J, leaving 14 bases between them. CDR3 size: 14 residues. CDR3 in amino acids: CAWSTGGARETQYF. CDR3 nucleotides: TGTGCCTGGAGTACAGGGGGGGCGCGAGAGACCCAGTACTTC.

The chain couples TRBV9 to TRBJ2-5, with D perhaps matching TRBD2 (6 bases). Trimming removed 4 bases at V and 5 bases at J, with 21 bases between. The CDR3 is made up of 16 amino acids. Per the germline V gene, CDR1 is SGDLS and CDR2 is YYNGEE. The CDR3 loop is CASSLGGSSGGETQYF. CDR3 nucleotides: TGTGCCAGCAGCCTGGGGGGTAGCTCCGGAGGGGAGACCCAGTACTTC. Full variable domain (missing parts from reference TRBV9 and TRBJ2-5): DSGVTQTPKHLITATGQRVTLRCSPRSGDLSVYWYQQSLDQGLQFLIQYYNGEERAKGNILERFSAQQFPDLHSELNLSSLELGDSALYFCASSLGGSSGGETQYFGPGTRLLVL.

This clonotype was detected only a few times. CDR3: CASTREGVWAGELFF. DNA of the CDR3: TGTGCCAGCACCAGGGAGGGGGTATGGGCCGGGGAGCTGTTTTTT. The genes are TRBV2 and TRBJ2-2, with D possibly matching TRBD2 (7 bases). Germline lookup yields CDR1 SNHLY and CDR2 FYNNEI. With 7 bases removed from V and 6 bases from J, the gap between germline ends came to 18 bases. The CDR3 sequence is 15 residues long.

This clonotype was seen a handful of times. The chain combines TRBV4-3 with TRBJ2-3; 7 bases line up with TRBD2. Trimming cost V 4 bases and J 1 base; bases outside gene matches: 5. Germline CDR1 and CDR2: LGHNA and YSLEER. The CDR3 is 15 residues long. The CDR3 sequence: CASSRGGDGTDTQYF. The CDR3 DNA reads TGCGCCAGCAGCCGGGGGGGGGATGGCACAGATACGCAGTATTTT.

This chain connects TRBV28 to TRBJ2-7; D is possibly TRBD1 (6 bases). V lost 6 bases and J 3 bases, leaving 9 bases between the germline ends. Germline CDR1 and CDR2: MDHEN and SYDVKM. CDR3 length: 12 amino acids. The CDR3 here is CASRVGGYEQYF. CDR3 in DNA: TGTGCCAGCAGGGTAGGGGGCTACGAGCAGTACTTC.

The sample holds a few counts of this clonotype. V gene TRBV20-1 combines with J gene TRBJ2-7, with TRBD2 identical over 10 bases. CDR1 is DFQATT, CDR2 SNEGSKA, per germline (reference sequence). V lost 5 bases, J lost 3 bases, and 16 bases stayed unmatched. The length of the CDR3 is 17 residues. CDR3 in amino acids: CSAQRDSGTSAYYEQYF. The CDR3 DNA follows: TGCAGTGCTCAAAGAGACTCCGGGACTAGCGCATACTACGAGCAGTACTTC.

In its sample, this clonotype was seen many times. This chain connects TRBV7-2 to TRBJ1-4; 10 bases align to TRBD1. The CDR3 has 15 residues. J gave up 4 bases and V 3 bases, and 2 bases lay outside the gene matches. CDR1 is SGHTA, CDR2 FQGNSA, per germline. The CDR3, as DNA: TGTGCCAGCAGCTTCGACAGGGGGCTTAATGAAAAACTGTTTTTT. Translated, it gives CASSFDRGLNEKLFF.

The chain employs TRBV5-1 and TRBJ1-1; D remains unclear. V was cut by 0 bases and J by 6 bases, with 9 bases left in between. Germline V gene sequence: CDR1 SGHRS, CDR2 YFSETQ. CDR3 length: 13 residues. The CDR3 nucleotides read TGCGCCAGCAGCTTGGGGGGTTTAGCTGAAGCTTTCTTT. Its protein is CASSLGGLAEAFF.

This clonotype came up a few times. The V gene is TRBV10-3, the J gene TRBJ2-5, with D possibly being TRBD2 (6 bases). The CDR3 is 14 residues long. V was pared by 10 bases and J by 7 bases, with 22 bases between. Germline values: CDR1 ENHRY, CDR2 SYGVKD. The CDR3 DNA sequence: TGTGCCACAGCGGCGGAAGGCCCCGGGGGGACCCAGTACTTC. It specifies CATAAEGPGGTQYF.

CDR3 DNA sequence: TGCAGTGCTAGAGATCGGGTGGGGGAAGCGTACGAGCAGTACTTC. Residues: CSARDRVGEAYEQYF. This chain connects TRBV20-1 to TRBJ2-7, with D perhaps TRBD1 or TRBD2 (5 bases each). Germline lookup yields CDR1 DFQATT and CDR2 SNEGSKA (reference sequence). CDR3 length: 15 amino acids. V gave up 0 bases and J gave up 4 bases, with 16 bases separating them.

The V and J genes are TRBV18 and TRBJ2-6, with D possibly called TRBD1 or TRBD2 (5 bases each). The CDR3 covers 17 residues. Germline CDR1 KGHSH, CDR2 LQKENI. V lost 3 bases and J lost 2, with 14 bases in between. The CDR3, as DNA: TGTGCCAGCTCACCGGACGGGACCCTCGCTGGGGCCAACGTCCTGACTTTC. The encoded protein is CASSPDGTLAGANVLTF.

This clonotype was picked up a small number of times. V usage is TRBV20-1 and J usage is TRBJ2-7; D is perhaps TRBD2 (6 bases). Germline lookup yields CDR1 DFQATT and CDR2 SNEGSKA (reference sequence). V was pared by 1 base and J by 4 bases, with 11 bases between. The CDR3 runs to 13 residues. CDR3 in amino acids: CSARVGLLYEQYF. As DNA, the CDR3 is TGCAGTGCTAGAGTAGGACTACTTTACGAGCAGTACTTC.

The chain is built from TRBV5-1 and TRBJ2-1, with D hard to call. In germline, CDR1 is SGHRS, CDR2 YFSETQ. Trimming took 4 bases from V and 5 from J, leaving 19 bases between them. This CDR3 has 16 amino acids. The CDR3 DNA reads as TGCGCCAGCAGCCCCTCTATTTCGGGTCTTCACAATGAGCAGTTCTTC. Protein: CASSPSISGLHNEQFF.

V and J are TRBV11-2 and TRBJ2-1; 7 nucleotides line up with TRBD1. In germline, CDR1 is SGHAT, CDR2 FQNNGV. The CDR3 runs 15 residues. V was clipped by 4 bases and J by 9 bases; unmatched bases: 12. This chain's CDR3 is CASSWGQTPAGEQFF. The DNA for the CDR3 is TGTGCCAGCAGCTGGGGACAGACTCCGGCGGGTGAGCAGTTCTTC.